This is a list of T cell receptor beta chains from one sample in a study of PD-1 blockade in mismatch repair-deficient tumors. Profiling relied on immunoSEQ multiplex PCR, and the TCRdb table lists in-frame clones only, not all of them. This sample has 45,000 to 55,000 clones, with about 84% found just once. The source was peripheral blood, collected about 20 weeks after starting pembrolizumab. These receptors came from an adult with mismatch repair-deficient cancer. The CDR3 runs from the conserved cysteine through the conserved F or W. Fields, in order: clone size, V gene, D gene, J gene, CDR3 protein, CDR3 DNA. D genes are given only for firm matches. Expanded clones get a size class; other rows say once, few or many, or leave the size out.

.,TRBV5-5,.,TRBJ2-2,CASSFGHLNTGELFF,TGTGCCAGCAGCTTCGGGCACCTCAACACCGGGGAGCTGTTTTTT
.,TRBV15,.,TRBJ2-7,CATSRDSEGSYEQYF,TGTGCCACCAGCAGAGATTCGGAGGGATCCTACGAGCAGTACTTC
.,TRBV19,TRBD2,TRBJ2-1,CASCREGSYNEQFF,TGTGCCAGTTGTCGGGAGGGTTCCTACAATGAGCAGTTCTTC
medium-sized,TRBV7-9,.,TRBJ2-2,CASSREMGPGELFF,TGTGCCAGCAGCCGAGAAATGGGGCCCGGGGAGCTGTTTTTT
.,TRBV29-1,TRBD2,TRBJ2-1,CSVEGLAGGVEQFF,TGCAGCGTTGAAGGGCTAGCGGGAGGGGTTGAGCAGTTCTTC
once,TRBV19,TRBD1,TRBJ1-2,CASSIDVSWTTGNEGYTF,TGTGCCAGTAGTATAGATGTTAGCTGGACGACAGGGAATGAGGGCTACACCTTC
.,TRBV19,.,TRBJ1-2,CASSIRQEENGYTF,TGTGCCAGTAGTATTCGACAGGAGGAGAATGGCTACACCTTC
.,TRBV6-5,TRBD2,TRBJ2-1,CASSTLAVGRNEQFF,TGTGCCAGCAGCACCCTAGCGGTGGGGAGAAATGAGCAGTTCTTC
.,TRBV30,.,TRBJ1-4,CAWSVGTPTNEKLFF,TGTGCCTGGAGTGTCGGGACACCAACTAATGAAAAACTGTTTTTT
.,TRBV9,.,TRBJ2-1,CASSVTASSYNEQFF,TGTGCCAGCAGCGTAACGGCAAGCTCCTACAATGAGCAGTTCTTC
once,TRBV6-1,TRBD1,TRBJ2-7,CASSWDSTREQYF,TGTGCCAGCAGCTGGGACAGTACAAGGGAGCAGTACTTC
.,TRBV5-4,TRBD1,TRBJ1-5,CASSSAGTGHQHF,TGTGCCAGCAGCTCCGCAGGGACAGGACATCAGCATTTT
.,TRBV4-2,TRBD2,TRBJ2-3,CASSRSGSPPDTQYF,TGTGCCAGCAGCCGTAGCGGGAGCCCCCCAGACACGCAGTATTTT
.,TRBV27,.,TRBJ2-5,CASTLGGSTQETQYF,TGTGCCAGCACCCTTGGGGGGAGTACCCAAGAGACCCAGTACTTC
few,TRBV27,.,TRBJ2-7,CASSTSGGDEQYF,TGTGCCAGCAGTACCTCTGGGGGAGACGAGCAGTACTTC
.,TRBV5-1,.,TRBJ2-1,CASSGGQGLAGVGEQFF,TGCGCCAGCAGCGGGGGACAGGGGCTAGCGGGAGTGGGTGAGCAGTTCTTC
once,TRBV18,.,TRBJ2-7,CTSSRQITYEQYF,TGTACCAGCTCACGACAGATTACCTACGAGCAGTACTTC
.,TRBV4-1,.,TRBJ2-7,CASSVSGVGDEQYF,TGCGCCAGCAGCGTTTCGGGAGTGGGGGACGAGCAGTACTTC
.,TRBV4-3,.,TRBJ1-2,CASSQGRSNYGYTF,TGCGCCAGCAGCCAAGGCAGATCTAACTATGGCTACACCTTC
once,TRBV5-4,TRBD2,TRBJ2-1,CASSLRLADFNEQFF,TGTGCCAGCAGCTTGAGGCTAGCGGATTTCAATGAGCAGTTCTTC
.,TRBV18,.,TRBJ1-2,CASSPARGNYGYTF,TGTGCCAGCTCACCAGCCAGGGGAAACTATGGCTACACCTTC
.,TRBV30,TRBD1,TRBJ1-5,CASQGAGWDQPQHF,TGTGCCTCTCAGGGGGCCGGGTGGGATCAGCCCCAGCATTTT
.,TRBV11-2,.,TRBJ2-1,CASSQERFYNEQFF,TGTGCCAGCAGTCAAGAGCGATTCTACAATGAGCAGTTCTTC
.,TRBV14,.,TRBJ2-7,CASSIGSGSSYEQYF,TGTGCCAGCAGCATCGGTAGCGGAAGCTCCTACGAGCAGTACTTC
.,TRBV7-8,.,TRBJ2-2,CATLVMTGELFF,TGTGCCACCTTAGTTATGACCGGGGAGCTGTTTTTT
.,TRBV5-5,.,TRBJ2-7,CASSLEGGRAAYEQYF,TGTGCCAGCAGCTTGGAGGGAGGCAGGGCCGCCTACGAGCAGTACTTC
.,TRBV7-7,TRBD1,TRBJ2-5,CASSLSGARTGETQYF,TGTGCTAGCAGCTTATCAGGAGCTCGGACAGGGGAGACCCAGTACTTC
.,TRBV27,TRBD2,TRBJ2-7,CASSLREGLYEQYF,TGTGCCAGCAGTTTACGGGAGGGCCTCTACGAGCAGTACTTC
.,TRBV19,.,TRBJ2-2,CASSMGWNTGELFF,TGTGCCAGTAGTATGGGGTGGAACACCGGGGAGCTGTTTTTT
.,TRBV5-6,TRBD2,TRBJ2-3,CASSLTSGSITDTQYF,TGTGCCAGCAGCTTGACTAGCGGGAGTATAACAGATACGCAGTATTTT
.,TRBV30,.,TRBJ2-2,CAWRDSRDRELFF,TGTGCCTGGAGGGACAGCCGGGACCGGGAGCTGTTTTTT
.,TRBV5-1,TRBD1,TRBJ1-2,CASGDSPGFRGGYTF,TGCGCCAGTGGGGACAGTCCCGGCTTCAGGGGTGGCTACACCTTC
.,TRBV5-4,TRBD1,TRBJ2-1,CASSQSGGRGVNEQFF,TGTGCCAGCAGCCAATCAGGGGGCCGCGGGGTTAATGAGCAGTTCTTC
.,TRBV29-1,.,TRBJ2-1,CSVQGGAASSYNEQFF,TGCAGCGTCCAGGGCGGGGCGGCGAGCTCCTACAATGAGCAGTTCTTC
.,TRBV27,.,TRBJ1-2,CASSNVGNLGDGYTF,TGTGCCAGCAGCAACGTTGGGAACCTGGGAGATGGCTACACCTTC
.,TRBV18,.,TRBJ2-7,CASSPIGSGEQYF,TGTGCCAGCTCACCTATAGGTTCGGGGGAGCAGTACTTC
.,TRBV5-1,.,TRBJ2-7,CASSLGDEQYF,TGCGCCAGCAGCTTGGGAGACGAGCAGTACTTC
.,TRBV2,TRBD1,TRBJ2-7,CASSIPGTGILYEQYF,TGTGCCAGCAGCATTCCCGGGACAGGGATTTTATACGAGCAGTACTTC
.,TRBV30,.,TRBJ1-2,CAWSPAFREFYGYTF,TGTGCCTGGAGTCCCGCGTTCCGCGAATTCTATGGCTACACCTTC